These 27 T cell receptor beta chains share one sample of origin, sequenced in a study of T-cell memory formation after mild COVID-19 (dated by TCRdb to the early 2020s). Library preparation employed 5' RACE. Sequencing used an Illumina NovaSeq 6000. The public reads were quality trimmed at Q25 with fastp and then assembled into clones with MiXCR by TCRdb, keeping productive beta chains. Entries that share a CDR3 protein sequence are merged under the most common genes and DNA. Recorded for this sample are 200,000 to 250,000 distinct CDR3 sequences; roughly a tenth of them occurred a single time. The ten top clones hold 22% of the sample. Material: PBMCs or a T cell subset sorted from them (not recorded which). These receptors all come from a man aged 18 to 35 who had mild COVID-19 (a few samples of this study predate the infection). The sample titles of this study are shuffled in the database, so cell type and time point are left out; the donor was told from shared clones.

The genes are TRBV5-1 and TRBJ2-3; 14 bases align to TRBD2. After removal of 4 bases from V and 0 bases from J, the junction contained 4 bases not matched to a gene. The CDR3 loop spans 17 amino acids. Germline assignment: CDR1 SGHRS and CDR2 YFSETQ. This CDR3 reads CASSTGTSGGSTDTQYF. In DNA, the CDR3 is TGCGCCAGCAGCACCGGGACTAGCGGGGGAAGCACAGATACGCAGTATTTT.

The chain's CDR3 is CSVVSLRKDTEAFF. The DNA for the CDR3 is TGCAGCGTTGTGTCCTTAAGGAAAGACACTGAAGCTTTCTTT. The rearrangement joins TRBV29-1 to TRBJ1-1, with D uncertain. The CDR3 is 14 amino acids. Looked up from germline, CDR1 is SQVTM and CDR2 is ANQGSEA. Trimming took off 4 bases at V and 3 bases at J, with 15 bases between the two ends.

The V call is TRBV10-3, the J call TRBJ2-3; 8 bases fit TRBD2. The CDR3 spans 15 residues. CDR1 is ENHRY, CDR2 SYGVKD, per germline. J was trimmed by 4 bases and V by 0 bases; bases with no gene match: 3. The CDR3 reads CAISESGTRPDTQYF. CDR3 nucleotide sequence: TGTGCCATCAGTGAGTCTGGGACTAGACCAGATACGCAGTATTTT.

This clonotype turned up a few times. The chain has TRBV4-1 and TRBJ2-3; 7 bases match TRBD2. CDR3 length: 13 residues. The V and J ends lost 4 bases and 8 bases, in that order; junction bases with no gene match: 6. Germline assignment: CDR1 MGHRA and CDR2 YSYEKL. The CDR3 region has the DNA TGCGCCAGCAGCCCAGCGGGGATGGGTACGCAGTATTTT. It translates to CASSPAGMGTQYF.

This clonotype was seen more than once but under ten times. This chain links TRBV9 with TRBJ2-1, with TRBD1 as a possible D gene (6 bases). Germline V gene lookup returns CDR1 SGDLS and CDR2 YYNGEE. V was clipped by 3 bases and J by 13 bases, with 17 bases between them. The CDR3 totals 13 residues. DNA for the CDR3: TGTGCCAGCAGCGCCGCCCTTCAAGGGGGTCAGTTCTTC. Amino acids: CASSAALQGGQFF.

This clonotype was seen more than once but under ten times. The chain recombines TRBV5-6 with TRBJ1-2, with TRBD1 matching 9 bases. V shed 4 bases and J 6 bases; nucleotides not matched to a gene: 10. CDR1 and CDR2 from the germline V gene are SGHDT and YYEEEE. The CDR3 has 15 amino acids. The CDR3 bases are TGTGCCAGCAGCCCCTTGGGACAGGGCAGGGATGGCTACACCTTC. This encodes CASSPLGQGRDGYTF.

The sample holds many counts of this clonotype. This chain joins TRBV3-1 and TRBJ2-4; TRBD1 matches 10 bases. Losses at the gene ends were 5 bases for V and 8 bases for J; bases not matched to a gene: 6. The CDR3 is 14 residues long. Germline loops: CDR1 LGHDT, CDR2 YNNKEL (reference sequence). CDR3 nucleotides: TGTGCCAGCAGCAACCGGGACAGGGGTGACATTCAGTACTTC. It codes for CASSNRDRGDIQYF.

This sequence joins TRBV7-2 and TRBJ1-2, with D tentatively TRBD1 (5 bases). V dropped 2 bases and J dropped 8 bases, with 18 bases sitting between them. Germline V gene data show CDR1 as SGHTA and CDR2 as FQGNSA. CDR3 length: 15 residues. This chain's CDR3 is CASSLLLWGHRGYTF. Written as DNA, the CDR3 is TGTGCCAGCAGCTTACTTTTGTGGGGCCACCGGGGCTACACCTTC.

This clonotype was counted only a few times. CDR3 protein: CSKRGVSTDTQYF. The CDR3 bases are TGCAGTAAGCGGGGGGTTAGCACAGATACGCAGTATTTT. This chain uses TRBV20-1 with TRBJ2-3; TRBD2 aligns across 9 bases. CDR3 length equals 13 residues. After removal of 8 bases from V and 0 bases from J, the junction contained 3 bases not matched to a gene. Looked up from germline, CDR1 is DFQATT and CDR2 is SNEGSKA (reference sequence).

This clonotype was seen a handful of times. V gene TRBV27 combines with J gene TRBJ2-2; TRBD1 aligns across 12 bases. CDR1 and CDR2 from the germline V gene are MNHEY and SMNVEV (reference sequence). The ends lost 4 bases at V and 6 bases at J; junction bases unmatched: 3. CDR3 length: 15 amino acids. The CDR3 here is CASSWGQGAAGELFF. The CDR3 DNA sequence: TGTGCCAGCAGTTGGGGACAGGGGGCCGCCGGGGAGCTGTTTTTT.

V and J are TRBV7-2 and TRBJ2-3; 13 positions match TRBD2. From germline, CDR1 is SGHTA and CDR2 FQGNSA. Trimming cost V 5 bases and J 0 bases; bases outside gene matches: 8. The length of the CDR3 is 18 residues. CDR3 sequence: CASSTRTSGGASTDTQYF. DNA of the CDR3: TGTGCCAGCAGCACCCGGACTAGCGGGGGAGCTAGCACAGATACGCAGTATTTT.

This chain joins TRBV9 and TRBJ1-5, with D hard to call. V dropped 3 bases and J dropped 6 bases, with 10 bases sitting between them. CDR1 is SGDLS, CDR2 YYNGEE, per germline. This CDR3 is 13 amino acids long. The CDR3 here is CASSAGPGQPQHF. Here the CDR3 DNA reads TGTGCCAGCAGCGCCGGACCGGGTCAGCCCCAGCATTTT.

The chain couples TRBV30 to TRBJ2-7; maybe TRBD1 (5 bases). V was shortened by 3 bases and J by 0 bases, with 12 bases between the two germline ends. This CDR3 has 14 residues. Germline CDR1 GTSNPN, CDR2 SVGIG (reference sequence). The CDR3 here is CAWRRRDSSYEQYF. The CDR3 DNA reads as TGTGCCTGGAGAAGAAGAGACAGCTCCTACGAGCAGTACTTC.

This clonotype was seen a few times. The CDR3 here is CASSFRGDDNQPQHF. The CDR3 DNA reads as TGTGCCAGCAGTTTTAGGGGGGATGATAATCAGCCCCAGCATTTT. This chain links TRBV12-3 or TRBV12-4 with TRBJ1-5; tentative D call: TRBD1 (6 bases). This CDR3 is built from 15 residues. Trimming left V 3 bases short and J 4 bases short, with 13 bases between.

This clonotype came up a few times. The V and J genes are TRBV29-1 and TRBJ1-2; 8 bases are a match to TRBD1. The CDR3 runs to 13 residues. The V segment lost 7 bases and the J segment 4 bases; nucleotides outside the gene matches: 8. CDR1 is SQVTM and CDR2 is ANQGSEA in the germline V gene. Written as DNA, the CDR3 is TGCAGCGGAGGGACAGGCCTCTCCTATGGCTACACCTTC. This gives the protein CSGGTGLSYGYTF.

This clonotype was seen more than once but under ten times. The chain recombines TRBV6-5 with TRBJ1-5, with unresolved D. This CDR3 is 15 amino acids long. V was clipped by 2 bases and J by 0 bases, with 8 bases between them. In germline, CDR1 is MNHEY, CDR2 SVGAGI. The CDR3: CASSYGQDSNQPQHF. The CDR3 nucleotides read TGTGCCAGCAGTTACGGCCAGGATAGCAATCAGCCCCAGCATTTT.

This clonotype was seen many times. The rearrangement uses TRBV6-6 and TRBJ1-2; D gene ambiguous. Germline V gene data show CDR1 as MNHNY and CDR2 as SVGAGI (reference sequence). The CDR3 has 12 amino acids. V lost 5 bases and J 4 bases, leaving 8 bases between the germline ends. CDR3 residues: CASSPATYGYTF. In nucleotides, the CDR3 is TGTGCCAGCAGTCCGGCCACCTATGGCTACACCTTC.

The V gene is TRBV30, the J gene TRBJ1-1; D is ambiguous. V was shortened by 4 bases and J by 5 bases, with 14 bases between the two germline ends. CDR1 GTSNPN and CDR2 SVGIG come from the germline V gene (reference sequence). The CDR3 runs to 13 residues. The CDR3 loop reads CAWNRKAGTEAFF. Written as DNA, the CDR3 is TGTGCCTGGAACCGTAAAGCGGGGACTGAAGCTTTCTTT.

Here the CDR3 DNA reads TGTGCCAGCAGCTTAGTTTGGCAGTCCCACGAGCAGTACTTC. Translated, it gives CASSLVWQSHEQYF. The chain recombines TRBV7-2 with TRBJ2-7; D uncertain. Germline values: CDR1 SGHTA, CDR2 FQGNSA. The length of the CDR3 is 14 residues. Trimming took off 1 base at V and 5 bases at J, with 12 bases between the two ends.

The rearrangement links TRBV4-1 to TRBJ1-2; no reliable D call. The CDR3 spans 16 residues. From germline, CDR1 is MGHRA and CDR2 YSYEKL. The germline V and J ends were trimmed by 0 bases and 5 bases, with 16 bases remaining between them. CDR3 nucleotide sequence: TGCGCCAGCAGCCAAGATCCAGGAACAGCTACTTATGGCTACACCTTC. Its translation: CASSQDPGTATYGYTF.

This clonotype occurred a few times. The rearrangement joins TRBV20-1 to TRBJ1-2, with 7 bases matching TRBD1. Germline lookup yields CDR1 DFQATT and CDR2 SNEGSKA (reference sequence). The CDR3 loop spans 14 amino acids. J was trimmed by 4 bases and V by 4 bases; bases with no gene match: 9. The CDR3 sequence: CSATRTTGLYGYTF. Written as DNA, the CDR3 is TGCAGTGCTACCCGGACGACAGGGCTCTATGGCTACACCTTC.

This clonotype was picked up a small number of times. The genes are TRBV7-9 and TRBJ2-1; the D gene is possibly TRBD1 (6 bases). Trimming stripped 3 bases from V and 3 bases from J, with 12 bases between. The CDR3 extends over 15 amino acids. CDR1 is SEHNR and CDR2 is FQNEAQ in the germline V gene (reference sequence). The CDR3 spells CASSFHRGFYNEQFF. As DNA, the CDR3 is TGTGCCAGCAGCTTCCATAGGGGGTTCTACAATGAGCAGTTCTTC.

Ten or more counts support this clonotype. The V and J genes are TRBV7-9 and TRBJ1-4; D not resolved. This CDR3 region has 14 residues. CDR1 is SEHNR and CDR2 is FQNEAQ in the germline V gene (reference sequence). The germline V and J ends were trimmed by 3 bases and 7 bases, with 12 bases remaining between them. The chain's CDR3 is CASSFRGVGEKLFF. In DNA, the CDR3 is TGTGCCAGCAGCTTTCGCGGAGTCGGTGAAAAACTGTTTTTT.

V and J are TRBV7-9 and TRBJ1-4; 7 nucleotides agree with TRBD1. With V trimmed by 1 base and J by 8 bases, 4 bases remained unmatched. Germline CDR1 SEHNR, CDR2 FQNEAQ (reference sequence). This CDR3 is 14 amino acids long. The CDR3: CASSLGRGEEKLFF. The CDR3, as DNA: TGTGCCAGCAGCTTAGGCAGGGGGGAAGAAAAACTGTTTTTT.

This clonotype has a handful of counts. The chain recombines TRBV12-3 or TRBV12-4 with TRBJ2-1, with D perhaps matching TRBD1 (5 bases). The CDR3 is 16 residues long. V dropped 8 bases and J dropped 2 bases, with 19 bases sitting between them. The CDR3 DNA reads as TGTGCCAGCTTACCCACAGGCAACGTGGCCTACAATGAGCAGTTCTTC. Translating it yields CASLPTGNVAYNEQFF.

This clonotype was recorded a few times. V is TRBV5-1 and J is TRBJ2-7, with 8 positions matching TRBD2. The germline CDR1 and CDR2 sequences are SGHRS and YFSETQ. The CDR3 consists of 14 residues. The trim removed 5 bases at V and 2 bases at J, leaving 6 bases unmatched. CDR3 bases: TGCGCCAGCAGTTATAGCGGGACCCCCTACGAGCAGTACTTC. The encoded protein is CASSYSGTPYEQYF.

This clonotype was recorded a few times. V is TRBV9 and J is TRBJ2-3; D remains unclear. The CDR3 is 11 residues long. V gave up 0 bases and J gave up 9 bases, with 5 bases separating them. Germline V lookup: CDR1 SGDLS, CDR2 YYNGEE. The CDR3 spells CASSVVGTQYF. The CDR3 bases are TGTGCCAGCAGCGTAGTAGGAACGCAGTATTTT.